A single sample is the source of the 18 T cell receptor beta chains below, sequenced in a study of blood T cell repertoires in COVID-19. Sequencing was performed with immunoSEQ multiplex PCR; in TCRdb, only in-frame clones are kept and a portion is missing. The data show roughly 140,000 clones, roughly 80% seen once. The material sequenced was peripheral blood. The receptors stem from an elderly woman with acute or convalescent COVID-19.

This CDR3 reads CASSGRTAHEAFF. CDR3 bases: TGTGCCAGCAGTGGGCGGACAGCGCATGAAGCTTTCTTT. The rearrangement joins TRBV12-3 or TRBV12-4 to TRBJ1-1; tentatively, D is TRBD1 (6 bases). This CDR3 has 13 residues. V was cut by 5 bases and J by 7 bases, with 14 bases left in between.

The CDR3 here is CATSAPGTDTQYF. In DNA form, the CDR3 reads TGTGCCACCAGTGCGCCAGGCACAGATACGCAGTATTTT. This chain links TRBV24-1 with TRBJ2-3; D is unresolved. The germline V and J ends were trimmed by 5 bases and 1 base, with 6 bases remaining between them. The germline CDR1 and CDR2 sequences are KGHDR and SFDVKD. This CDR3 has 13 amino acids.

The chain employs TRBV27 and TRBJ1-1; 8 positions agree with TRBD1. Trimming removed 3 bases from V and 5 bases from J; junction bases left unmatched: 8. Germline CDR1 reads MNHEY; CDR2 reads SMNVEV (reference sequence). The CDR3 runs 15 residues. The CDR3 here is CASSFQGALETEAFF. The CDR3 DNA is TGTGCCAGCAGTTTTCAGGGGGCGCTTGAAACTGAAGCTTTCTTT.

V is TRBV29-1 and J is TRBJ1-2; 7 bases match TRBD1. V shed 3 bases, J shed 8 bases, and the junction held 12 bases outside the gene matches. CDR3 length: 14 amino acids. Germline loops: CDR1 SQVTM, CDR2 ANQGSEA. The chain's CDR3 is CSVDRDSPSVGYTF. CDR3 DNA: TGCAGCGTTGATAGGGACAGCCCCTCGGTCGGCTACACCTTC. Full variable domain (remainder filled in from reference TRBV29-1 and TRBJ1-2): SAVISQKPSRDICQRGTSLTIQCQVDSQVTMMFWYRQQPGQSLTLIATANQGSEATYESGFVIDKFPISRPNLTFSTLTVSNMSPEDSSIYLCSVDRDSPSVGYTFGSGTRLTVV.

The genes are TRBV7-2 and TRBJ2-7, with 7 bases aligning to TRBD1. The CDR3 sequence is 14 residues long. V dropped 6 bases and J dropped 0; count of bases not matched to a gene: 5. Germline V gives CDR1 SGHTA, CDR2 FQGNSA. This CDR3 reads CASRKTGSSYEQYF. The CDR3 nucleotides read TGTGCCAGCAGGAAGACAGGGAGCTCCTACGAGCAGTACTTC.

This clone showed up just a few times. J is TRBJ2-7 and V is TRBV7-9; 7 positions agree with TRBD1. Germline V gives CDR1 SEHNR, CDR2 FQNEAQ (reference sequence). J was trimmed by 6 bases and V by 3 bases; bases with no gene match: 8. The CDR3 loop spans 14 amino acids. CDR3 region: CASSFTGTVIEQYF. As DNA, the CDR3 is TGTGCCAGCAGCTTCACAGGGACAGTTATCGAGCAGTACTTC.

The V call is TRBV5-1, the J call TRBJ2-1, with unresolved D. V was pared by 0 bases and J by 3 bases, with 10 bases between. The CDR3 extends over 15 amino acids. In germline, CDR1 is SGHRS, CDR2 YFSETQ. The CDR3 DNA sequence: TGCGCCAGCAGCTTGGATCTCGGCGGCTACAATGAGCAGTTCTTC. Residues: CASSLDLGGYNEQFF.

The CDR3 sequence is CASSLQAVPIGAFF. The CDR3 DNA is TGTGCCAGCAGTTTACAAGCGGTCCCCATCGGGGCTTTCTTT. The rearrangement uses TRBV27 and TRBJ1-1, with no clear D. CDR1 MNHEY and CDR2 SMNVEV come from the germline V gene (reference sequence). Trimming removed 2 bases from V and 11 bases from J, with 18 bases in between. The CDR3 is 14 amino acids.

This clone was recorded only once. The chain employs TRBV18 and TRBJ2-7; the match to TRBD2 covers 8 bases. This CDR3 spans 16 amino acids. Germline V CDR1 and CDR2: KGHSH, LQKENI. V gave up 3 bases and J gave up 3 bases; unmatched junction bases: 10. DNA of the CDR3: TGTGCCAGCTCACCGCGGGGTAGCGGGACCTTCTACGAGCAGTACTTC. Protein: CASSPRGSGTFYEQYF.

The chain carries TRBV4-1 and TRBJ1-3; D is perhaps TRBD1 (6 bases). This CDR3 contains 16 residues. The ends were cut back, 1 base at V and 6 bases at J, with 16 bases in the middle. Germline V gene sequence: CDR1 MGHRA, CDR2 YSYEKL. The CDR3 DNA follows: TGCGCCAGCAGCCAAGGGGCTGACAGGTCGACAAACACCATATATTTT. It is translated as CASSQGADRSTNTIYF.

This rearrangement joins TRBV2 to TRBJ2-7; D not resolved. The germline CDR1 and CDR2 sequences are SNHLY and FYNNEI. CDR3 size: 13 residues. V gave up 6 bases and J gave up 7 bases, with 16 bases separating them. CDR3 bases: TGTGCCAGCAGGCTAGAGGCGACCGTAGAGCAGTACTTC. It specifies CASRLEATVEQYF.

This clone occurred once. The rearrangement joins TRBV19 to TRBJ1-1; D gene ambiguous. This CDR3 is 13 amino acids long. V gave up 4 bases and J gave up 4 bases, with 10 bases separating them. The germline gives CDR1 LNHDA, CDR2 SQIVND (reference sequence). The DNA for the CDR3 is TGTGCCAGTAGTAAGGAGAGGAGCACTGAAGCTTTCTTT. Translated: CASSKERSTEAFF.

This CDR3 reads CASSNAGKGQGWPQHF. Written as DNA, the CDR3 is TGTGCCAGTAGTAACGCAGGGAAGGGGCAAGGTTGGCCCCAGCATTTT. J is TRBJ1-5 and V is TRBV19, with D perhaps TRBD1 (5 bases). Germline CDR1 and CDR2: LNHDA and SQIVND (reference sequence). Trimming removed 4 bases from V and 9 bases from J, with 22 bases in between. This CDR3 is 16 amino acids long.

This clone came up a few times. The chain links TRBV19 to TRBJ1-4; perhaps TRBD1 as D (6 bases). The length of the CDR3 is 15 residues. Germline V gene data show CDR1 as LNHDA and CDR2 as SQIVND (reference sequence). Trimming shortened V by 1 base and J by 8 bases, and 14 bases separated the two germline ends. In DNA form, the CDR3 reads TGTGCCAGTAGTATAGGCGGGGGGGCCTTCGAAAAACTGTTTTTT. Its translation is CASSIGGGAFEKLFF.

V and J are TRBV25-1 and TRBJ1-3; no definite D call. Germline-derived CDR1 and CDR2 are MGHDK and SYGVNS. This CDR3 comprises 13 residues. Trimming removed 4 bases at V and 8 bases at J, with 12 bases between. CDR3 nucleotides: TGTGCCAGCAGTGGTCTCACCGGGGACACCATATATTTT. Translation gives CASSGLTGDTIYF.

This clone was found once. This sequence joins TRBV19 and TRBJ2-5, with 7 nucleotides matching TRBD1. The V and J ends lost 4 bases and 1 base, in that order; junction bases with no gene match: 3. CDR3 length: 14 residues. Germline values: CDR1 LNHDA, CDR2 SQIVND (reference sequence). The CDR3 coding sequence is TGTGCCAGTAGTACACAGGGGTTCCAAGAGACCCAGTACTTC. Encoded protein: CASSTQGFQETQYF.

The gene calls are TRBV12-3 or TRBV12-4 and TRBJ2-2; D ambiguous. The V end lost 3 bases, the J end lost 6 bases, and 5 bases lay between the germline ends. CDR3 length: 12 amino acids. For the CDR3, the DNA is TGTGCCAGCAGTTTCCAGGCCGGGGAGCTGTTTTTT. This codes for CASSFQAGELFF.

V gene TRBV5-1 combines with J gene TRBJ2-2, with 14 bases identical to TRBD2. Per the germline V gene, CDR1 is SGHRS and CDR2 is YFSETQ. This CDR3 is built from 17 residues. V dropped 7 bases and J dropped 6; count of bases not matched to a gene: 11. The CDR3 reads CASGSTSGRAKAGELFF. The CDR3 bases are TGCGCCAGCGGGTCGACTAGCGGGAGGGCCAAGGCCGGGGAGCTGTTTTTT.